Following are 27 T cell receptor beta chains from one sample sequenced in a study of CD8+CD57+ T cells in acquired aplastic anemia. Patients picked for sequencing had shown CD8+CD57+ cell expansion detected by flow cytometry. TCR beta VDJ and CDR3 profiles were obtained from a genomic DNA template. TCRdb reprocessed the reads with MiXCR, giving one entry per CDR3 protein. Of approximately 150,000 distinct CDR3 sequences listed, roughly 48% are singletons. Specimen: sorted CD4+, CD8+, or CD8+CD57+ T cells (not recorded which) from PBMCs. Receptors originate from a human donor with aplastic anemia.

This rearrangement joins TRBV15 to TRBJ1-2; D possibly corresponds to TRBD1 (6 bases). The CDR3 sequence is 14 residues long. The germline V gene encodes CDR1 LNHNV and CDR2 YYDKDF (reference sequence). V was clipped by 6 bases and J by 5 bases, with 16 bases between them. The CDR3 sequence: CATSPRGGGYGYTF. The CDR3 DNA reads TGTGCCACCAGTCCCAGGGGCGGAGGTTATGGCTACACCTTC.

The CDR3 sequence: CASSLDFTDTQYF. CDR3 nucleotide sequence: TGTGCCAGCAGCTTAGACTTCACAGATACGCAGTATTTT. The chain uses TRBV7-6 and TRBJ2-3; the D is unclear. This CDR3 spans 13 amino acids. Germline CDR1 SGHVS, CDR2 FNYEAQ. V was pared by 1 base and J by 2 bases, with 4 bases between.

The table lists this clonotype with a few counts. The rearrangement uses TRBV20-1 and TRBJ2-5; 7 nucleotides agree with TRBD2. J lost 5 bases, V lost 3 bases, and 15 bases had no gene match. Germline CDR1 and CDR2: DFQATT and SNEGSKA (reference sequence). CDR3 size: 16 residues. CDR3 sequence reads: CSASSASGLLSETQYF. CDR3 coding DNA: TGCAGTGCTAGTTCGGCTAGCGGACTCCTATCGGAGACCCAGTACTTC.

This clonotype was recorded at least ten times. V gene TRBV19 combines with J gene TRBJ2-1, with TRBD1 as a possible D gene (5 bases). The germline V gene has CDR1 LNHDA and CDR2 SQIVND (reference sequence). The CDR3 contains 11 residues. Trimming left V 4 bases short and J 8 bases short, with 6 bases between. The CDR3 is CASSRGYEQFF. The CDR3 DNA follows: TGTGCCAGTAGTAGGGGCTATGAGCAGTTCTTC.

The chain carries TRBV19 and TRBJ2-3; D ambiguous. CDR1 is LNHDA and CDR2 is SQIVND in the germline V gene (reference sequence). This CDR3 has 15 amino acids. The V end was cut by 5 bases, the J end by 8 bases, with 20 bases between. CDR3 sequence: CASSLAPQIVGTQYF. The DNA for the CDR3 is TGTGCCAGTAGTTTGGCCCCCCAGATAGTGGGTACGCAGTATTTT.

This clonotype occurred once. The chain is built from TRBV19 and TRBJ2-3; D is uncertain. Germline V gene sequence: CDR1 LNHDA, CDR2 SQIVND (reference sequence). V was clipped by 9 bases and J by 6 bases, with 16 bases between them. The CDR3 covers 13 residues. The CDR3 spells CASRRRDTDTQYF. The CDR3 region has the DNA TGTGCCAGCAGGCGGAGAGACACTGATACGCAGTATTTT.

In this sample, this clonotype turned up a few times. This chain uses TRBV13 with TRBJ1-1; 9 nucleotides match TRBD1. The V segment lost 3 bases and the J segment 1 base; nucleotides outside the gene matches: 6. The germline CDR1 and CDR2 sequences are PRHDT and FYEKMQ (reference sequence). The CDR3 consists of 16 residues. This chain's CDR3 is CASSLDRGNSNTEAFF. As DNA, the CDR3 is TGTGCCAGCAGCTTGGACAGGGGAAACTCGAACACTGAAGCTTTCTTT.

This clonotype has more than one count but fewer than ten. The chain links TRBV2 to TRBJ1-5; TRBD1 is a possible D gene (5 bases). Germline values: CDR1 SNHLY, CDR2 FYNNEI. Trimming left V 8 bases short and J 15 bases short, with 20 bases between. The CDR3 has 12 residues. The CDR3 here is CASGGEIRTLHF. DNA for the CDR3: TGTGCCAGCGGGGGGGAGATAAGGACCCTGCATTTT.

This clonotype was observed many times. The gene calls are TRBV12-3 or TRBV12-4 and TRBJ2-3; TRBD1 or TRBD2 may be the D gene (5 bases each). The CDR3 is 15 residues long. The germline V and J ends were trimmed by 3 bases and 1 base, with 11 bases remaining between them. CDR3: CASSLRGRGTDTQYF. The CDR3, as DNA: TGTGCCAGCAGTTTGAGGGGCAGAGGCACAGATACGCAGTATTTT.

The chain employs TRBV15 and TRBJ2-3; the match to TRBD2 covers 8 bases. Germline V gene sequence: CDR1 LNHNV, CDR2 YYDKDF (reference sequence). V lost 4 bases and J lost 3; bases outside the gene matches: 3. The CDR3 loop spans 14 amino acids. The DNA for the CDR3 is TGTGCCACCAGCATTAGCGGGGTGACAGATACGCAGTATTTT. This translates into CATSISGVTDTQYF.

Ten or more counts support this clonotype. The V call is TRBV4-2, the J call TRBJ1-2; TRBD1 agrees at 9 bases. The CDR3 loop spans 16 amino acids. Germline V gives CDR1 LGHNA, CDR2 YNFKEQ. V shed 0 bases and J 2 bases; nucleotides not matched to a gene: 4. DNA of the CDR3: TGTGCCAGCAGCCAAGACGGGACAGGGCTCAACTATGGCTACACCTTC. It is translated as CASSQDGTGLNYGYTF.

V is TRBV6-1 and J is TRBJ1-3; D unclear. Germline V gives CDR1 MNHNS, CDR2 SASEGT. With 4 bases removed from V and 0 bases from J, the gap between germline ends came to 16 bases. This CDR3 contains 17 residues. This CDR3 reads CASSGNRINRSGNTIYF. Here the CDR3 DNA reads TGTGCCAGCAGTGGCAACAGAATCAACCGCTCTGGAAACACCATATATTTT.

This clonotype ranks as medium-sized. The CDR3 nucleotides are TGCAGCGTTGAGGGCGCTGCCTACGAGCAGTACTTC. It encodes CSVEGAAYEQYF. The chain links TRBV29-1 to TRBJ2-7; D uncertain. V was shortened by 3 bases and J by 2 bases, with 8 bases between the two germline ends. The CDR3 has 12 residues. Germline V gene sequence: CDR1 SQVTM, CDR2 ANQGSEA.

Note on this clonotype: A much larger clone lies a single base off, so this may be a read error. The CDR3 region has the DNA TGTGCCAGCAGTTACTCCCCAACAGGGGAGCCGTACTTC. This gives the protein CASSYSPTGEPYF. V is TRBV6-2 or TRBV6-3 and J is TRBJ2-7, with 7 bases that match TRBD1. CDR3 length equals 13 residues. In germline, CDR1 is MNHEY, CDR2 SVGEGT.

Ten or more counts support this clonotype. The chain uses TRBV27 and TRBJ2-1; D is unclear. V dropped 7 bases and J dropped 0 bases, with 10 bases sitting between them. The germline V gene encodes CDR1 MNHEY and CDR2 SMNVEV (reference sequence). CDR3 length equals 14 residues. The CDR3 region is CASTRDSSYNEQFF. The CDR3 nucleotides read TGTGCCAGCACCCGTGATAGCTCCTACAATGAGCAGTTCTTC.

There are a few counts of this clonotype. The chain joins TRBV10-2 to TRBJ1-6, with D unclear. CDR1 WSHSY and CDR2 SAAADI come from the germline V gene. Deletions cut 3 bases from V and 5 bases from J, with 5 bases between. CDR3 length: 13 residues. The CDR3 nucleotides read TGCGCCAGCAGTGACAGAAATAATTCACCCCTCCACTTT. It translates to CASSDRNNSPLHF.

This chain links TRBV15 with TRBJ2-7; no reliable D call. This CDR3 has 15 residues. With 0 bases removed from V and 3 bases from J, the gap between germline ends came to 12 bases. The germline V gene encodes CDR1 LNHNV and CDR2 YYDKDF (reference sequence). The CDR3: CATSRDFPSLYEQYF. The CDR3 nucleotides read TGTGCCACCAGCAGAGATTTCCCGTCCCTCTACGAGCAGTACTTC.

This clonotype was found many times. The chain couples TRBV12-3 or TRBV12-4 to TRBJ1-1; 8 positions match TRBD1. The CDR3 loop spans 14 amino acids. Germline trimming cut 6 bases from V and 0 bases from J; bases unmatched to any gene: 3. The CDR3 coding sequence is TGTGCCAGCAGCCAGGGGGCAGTGAACACTGAAGCTTTCTTT. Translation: CASSQGAVNTEAFF.

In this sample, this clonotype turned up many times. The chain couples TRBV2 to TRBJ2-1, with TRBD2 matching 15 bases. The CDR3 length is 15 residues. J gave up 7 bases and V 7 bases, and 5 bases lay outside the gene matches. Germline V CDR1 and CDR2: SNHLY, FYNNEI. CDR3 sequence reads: CASTRTSGGVNEQFF. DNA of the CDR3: TGTGCCAGCACGCGGACTAGCGGGGGGGTTAATGAGCAGTTCTTC.

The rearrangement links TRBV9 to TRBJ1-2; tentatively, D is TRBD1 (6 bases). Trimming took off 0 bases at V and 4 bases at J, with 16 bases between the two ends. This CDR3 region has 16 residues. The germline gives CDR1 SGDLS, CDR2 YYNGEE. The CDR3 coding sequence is TGTGCCAGCAGCGTAGGCTCCGCAGGGGCCCTCTATGGCTACACCTTC. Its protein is CASSVGSAGALYGYTF.

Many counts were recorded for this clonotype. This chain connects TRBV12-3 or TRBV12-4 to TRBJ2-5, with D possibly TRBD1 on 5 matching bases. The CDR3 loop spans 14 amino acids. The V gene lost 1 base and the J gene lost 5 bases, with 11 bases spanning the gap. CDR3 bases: TGTGCCAGCAGTTTAGGGACAATTGAGGAGACCCAGTACTTC. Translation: CASSLGTIEETQYF.

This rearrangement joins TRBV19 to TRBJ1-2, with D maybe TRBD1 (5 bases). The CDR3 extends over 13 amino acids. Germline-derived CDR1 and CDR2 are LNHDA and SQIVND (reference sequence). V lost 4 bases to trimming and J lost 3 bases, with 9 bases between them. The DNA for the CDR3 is TGTGCCAGTAGTACCGGGACCTACTATGGCTACACCTTC. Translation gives CASSTGTYYGYTF.

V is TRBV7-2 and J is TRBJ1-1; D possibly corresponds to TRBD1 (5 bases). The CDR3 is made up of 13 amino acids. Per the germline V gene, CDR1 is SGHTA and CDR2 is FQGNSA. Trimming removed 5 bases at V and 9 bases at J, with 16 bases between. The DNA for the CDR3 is TGTGCCAGCAGCCAAGACTCAGGGTGGAAAGCTTTCTTT. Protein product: CASSQDSGWKAFF.

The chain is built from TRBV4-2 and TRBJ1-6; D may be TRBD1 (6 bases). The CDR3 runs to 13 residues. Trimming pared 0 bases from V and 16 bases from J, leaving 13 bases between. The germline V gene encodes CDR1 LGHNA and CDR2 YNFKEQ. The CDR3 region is CASSQESRTELHF. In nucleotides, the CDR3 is TGTGCCAGCAGCCAAGAATCGCGGACAGAACTCCACTTT.

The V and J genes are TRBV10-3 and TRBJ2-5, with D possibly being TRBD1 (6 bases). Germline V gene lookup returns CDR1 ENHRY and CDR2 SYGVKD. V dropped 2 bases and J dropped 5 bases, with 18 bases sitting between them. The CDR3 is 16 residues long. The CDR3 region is CAISESQGPYGETQYF. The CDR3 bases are TGTGCCATCAGTGAGAGCCAGGGGCCCTACGGGGAGACCCAGTACTTC.

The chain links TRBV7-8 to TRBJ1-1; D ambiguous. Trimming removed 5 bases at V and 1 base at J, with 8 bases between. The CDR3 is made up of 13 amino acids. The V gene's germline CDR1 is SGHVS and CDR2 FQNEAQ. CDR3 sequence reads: CASSRVGNTEAFF. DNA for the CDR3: TGTGCCAGCAGCCGAGTTGGGAACACTGAAGCTTTCTTT.

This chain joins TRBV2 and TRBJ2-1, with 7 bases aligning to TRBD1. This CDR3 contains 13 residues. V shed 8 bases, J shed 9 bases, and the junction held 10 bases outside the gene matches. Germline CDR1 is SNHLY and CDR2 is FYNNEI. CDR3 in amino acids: CASLDRVYSEQFF. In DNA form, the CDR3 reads TGTGCCAGCCTCGACAGGGTGTATAGTGAGCAGTTCTTC.